The 20 T cell receptor beta chains below come from one sample, sequenced in a study of STAT3 mutations in large granular lymphocyte leukemia. Study conclusions and caveats: In T-cell large granular lymphocyte leukemia, about half of patients showed multiple immunodominant subclonotypes.

What these receptors recognize is not known. The method was immunoSEQ multiplex PCR; TCRdb's version includes in-frame clones alone and lacks a portion of them. The sample yields about 1,300 clones, roughly 2.2% seen once. The sample was PBMCs. These receptors all stem from a human donor with T large granular lymphocyte leukemia. Some clones in this sample may be carry-over from other donors' samples.

The chain is built from TRBV6-5 and TRBJ1-3, with D perhaps TRBD1 (6 bases). V was clipped by 6 bases and J by 4 bases, with 16 bases between them. CDR1 and CDR2 from the germline V gene are MNHEY and SVGAGI. This CDR3 is 15 amino acids long. CDR3 DNA: TGTGCCAGCAGGGCCTCAGGGGTTCCAGGAAACACCATATATTTT. Residues: CASRASGVPGNTIYF.

The gene calls are TRBV4-2 and TRBJ2-3, with 10 positions matching TRBD2. CDR3 length equals 17 residues. With V trimmed by 6 bases and J by 2 bases, 11 bases remained unmatched. Germline CDR1 is LGHNA and CDR2 is YNFKEQ. CDR3 in amino acids: CASRIEGLAGATDTQYF. The CDR3 DNA sequence: TGTGCCAGCAGGATAGAGGGGCTAGCGGGGGCCACAGATACGCAGTATTTT.

Only a few counts were recorded for this clone. This chain joins TRBV11-2 and TRBJ2-5, with a weak D call TRBD2 (5 bases). V dropped 7 bases and J dropped 4 bases, with 13 bases sitting between them. CDR1 SGHAT and CDR2 FQNNGV come from the germline V gene. There are 13 residues in the CDR3. CDR3 coding DNA: TGTGCCAGCACCCGGACGGGAAGAGAGACCCAGTACTTC. This gives the protein CASTRTGRETQYF.

This clone was seen a few times. The chain's CDR3 is CSVVPDIYEQFF. In DNA form, the CDR3 reads TGCAGCGTTGTACCCGATATCTACGAGCAGTTCTTC. The rearrangement uses TRBV29-1 and TRBJ2-1; no clear D gene. With 4 bases removed from V and 10 bases from J, the gap between germline ends came to 14 bases. This CDR3 comprises 12 residues. The germline gives CDR1 SQVTM, CDR2 ANQGSEA.

This clone is labeled medium-sized. V usage is TRBV5-3 and J usage is TRBJ1-1; D not resolved. TRBV5-3 is identified as an open reading frame with a role that is uncertain. CDR3 length: 15 residues. The V gene lost 3 bases and the J gene lost 0 bases, with 12 bases spanning the gap. The CDR3 is CARSYYRALNTEAFF. CDR3 sequence (DNA): TGTGCCAGAAGCTACTACAGAGCTCTGAACACTGAAGCTTTCTTT.

This clone has only a few counts. The chain employs TRBV27 and TRBJ2-1; 14 nucleotides align to TRBD2. The V and J ends lost 5 bases and 5 bases, in that order; junction bases with no gene match: 8. This CDR3 contains 17 residues. Germline-derived CDR1 and CDR2 are MNHEY and SMNVEV (reference sequence). For the CDR3, the DNA is TGTGCCAGCAGTCAGGGACTAGCGGGAGTCTTGAACAATGAGCAGTTCTTC. Protein sequence: CASSQGLAGVLNNEQFF.

The V and J genes are TRBV28 and TRBJ1-1; 7 bases fit TRBD1. Germline CDR1 is MDHEN and CDR2 is SYDVKM. The V segment lost 5 bases and the J segment 2 bases; nucleotides outside the gene matches: 5. This CDR3 comprises 14 residues. The CDR3 nucleotides are TGTGCCAGCAGTAACAGGGGACTCAACACTGAAGCTTTCTTT. Protein sequence: CASSNRGLNTEAFF. The whole variable domain, remainder taken from reference TRBV28 and TRBJ1-1, is DVKVTQSSRYLVKRTGEKVFLECVQDMDHENMFWYRQDPGLGLRLIYFSYDVKMKEKGDIPEGYSVSREKKERFSLILESASTNQTSMYLCASSNRGLNTEAFFGQGTRLTVV.

The rearrangement uses TRBV5-1 and TRBJ2-7; 7 bases match TRBD1. Germline V CDR1 and CDR2: SGHRS, YFSETQ. CDR3 length: 14 residues. Losses at the gene ends were 3 bases for V and 6 bases for J; bases not matched to a gene: 9. CDR3 in DNA: TGCGCCAGCAGCTGGGGTGGACAGGCACTCGAGCAGTACTTC. Translation gives CASSWGGQALEQYF.

This chain connects TRBV30 to TRBJ2-7, with 9 positions matching TRBD1. V lost 5 bases to trimming and J lost 7 bases; unmatched junction nucleotides: 3. The CDR3 consists of 11 residues. Per the germline V gene, CDR1 is GTSNPN and CDR2 is SVGIG (reference sequence). As DNA, the CDR3 is TGTGCCTGGGGGACAGGGCGGGAGCAGTACTTC. Amino acids: CAWGTGREQYF. The full variable domain, rest sourced from reference TRBV30 and TRBJ2-7, is SQTIHQWPATLVQPVGSPLSLECTVEGTSNPNLYWYRQAAGRGLQLLFYSVGIGQISSEVPQNLSASRPQDRQFILSSKKLLLSDSGFYLCAWGTGREQYFGPGTRLTVT.

This clone showed up just a few times. This chain uses TRBV5-4 with TRBJ2-2, with D unresolved. CDR1 and CDR2 from the germline V gene are SGHNT and YYREEE (reference sequence). The V and J ends lost 0 bases and 4 bases respectively, with 13 bases between them. The CDR3 contains 16 residues. The CDR3, as DNA: TGTGCCAGCAGCTTGGTACCTACTACCGTCACCGGGGAGCTGTTTTTT. Translation: CASSLVPTTVTGELFF.

Of note for this clone: A far larger clone is a single base away, which makes a read error likely. The chain uses TRBV7-9 and TRBJ2-7; weak D call: TRBD2 (6 bases). Germline lookup yields CDR1 SEHNR and CDR2 FQNEAQ (reference sequence). V lost 3 bases and J lost 4, with 16 bases in between. The CDR3 has 15 amino acids. The CDR3 DNA follows: TGTGCCAGCAGCTTGGGGTGGGACTTCGGGTACGAGCAGTACTTC. It translates to CASSLGWDFGYEQYF.

CDR3 sequence: CSASGGGGNQPQHF. The CDR3 DNA sequence: TGCAGCGCCTCGGGTGGAGGAGGCAATCAGCCCCAGCATTTT. V gene TRBV29-1 combines with J gene TRBJ1-5; D remains ambiguous. Trimming removed 7 bases from V and 2 bases from J, with 15 bases in between. Germline V gene data show CDR1 as SQVTM and CDR2 as ANQGSEA. CDR3 length equals 14 residues. Full variable domain (rest looked up from reference TRBV29-1 and TRBJ1-5): SAVISQKPSRDICQRGTSLTIQCQVDSQVTMMFWYRQQPGQSLTLIATANQGSEATYESGFVIDKFPISRPNLTFSTLTVSNMSPEDSSIYLCSASGGGGNQPQHFGDGTRLSIL.

The CDR3 region is CSAEGEYEQYF. Here the CDR3 DNA reads TGCAGTGCTGAGGGGGAATACGAGCAGTACTTC. The chain has TRBV20-1 and TRBJ2-7; D perhaps matches TRBD1 (6 bases). Germline V gene data show CDR1 as DFQATT and CDR2 as SNEGSKA (reference sequence). Trimming stripped 5 bases from V and 4 bases from J, with 9 bases between. CDR3 length equals 11 residues.

This clone was recorded a few times. The chain couples TRBV9 to TRBJ2-7; D remains ambiguous. Trimming took off 0 bases at V and 3 bases at J, with 13 bases between the two ends. Germline V gene sequence: CDR1 SGDLS, CDR2 YYNGEE. This CDR3 is built from 15 residues. The CDR3 nucleotides are TGTGCCAGCAGCGTAGACTTTACAGCTTTCTACGAGCAGTACTTC. This encodes CASSVDFTAFYEQYF. The full variable domain, in which reference TRBV9 and TRBJ2-7 provide the parts outside the CDR3, is DSGVTQTPKHLITATGQRVTLRCSPRSGDLSVYWYQQSLDQGLQFLIQYYNGEERAKGNILERFSAQQFPDLHSELNLSSLELGDSALYFCASSVDFTAFYEQYFGPGTRLTVT.

The genes are TRBV29-1 and TRBJ1-2; D gene uncertain. This CDR3 comprises 12 residues. Germline V gives CDR1 SQVTM, CDR2 ANQGSEA. Trimming shortened V by 4 bases and J by 2 bases, and 8 bases separated the two germline ends. CDR3 nucleotide sequence: TGCAGCGTTGTGGCAAGCAACTATGGCTACACCTTC. This sequence encodes CSVVASNYGYTF.

There are a few counts of this clone. The rearrangement uses TRBV5-4 and TRBJ2-1; D gene ambiguous. The germline gives CDR1 SGHNT, CDR2 YYREEE (reference sequence). Trimming pared 4 bases from V and 4 bases from J, leaving 15 bases between. CDR3 length: 15 amino acids. The CDR3 protein is CASSLYPTRYNEQFF. CDR3 nucleotide sequence: TGTGCCAGCAGCCTCTACCCGACTCGTTACAATGAGCAGTTCTTC.

This clone was recorded a few times. CDR3 sequence: CSVKGQGSNQPQHF. In DNA form, the CDR3 reads TGCAGCGTGAAGGGGCAGGGGAGCAATCAGCCCCAGCATTTT. The V call is TRBV29-1, the J call TRBJ1-5, with D tentatively TRBD1 (6 bases). The V gene's germline CDR1 is SQVTM and CDR2 ANQGSEA. The CDR3 has 14 amino acids. Trimming stripped 6 bases from V and 1 base from J, with 13 bases between.

The V call is TRBV30, the J call TRBJ1-5, with 9 bases identical to TRBD1. This CDR3 has 14 residues. The V gene's germline CDR1 is GTSNPN and CDR2 SVGIG (reference sequence). Losses at the gene ends were 2 bases for V and 7 bases for J; bases not matched to a gene: 6. As DNA, the CDR3 is TGTGCCTGGAGTCCACAGGGGGCCGGGCAGCCCCAGCATTTT. This sequence encodes CAWSPQGAGQPQHF.

This clone has more than one count but fewer than ten. V gene TRBV7-9 combines with J gene TRBJ2-5, with TRBD1 as a possible D gene (6 bases). The CDR3 extends over 14 amino acids. V was trimmed by 5 bases and J by 5 bases, leaving 15 bases between them. Germline V lookup: CDR1 SEHNR, CDR2 FQNEAQ (reference sequence). The CDR3 region has the DNA TGTGCCAGCAGCGGCAGGGGATTGGGGGAGACCCAGTACTTC. Translating it yields CASSGRGLGETQYF.

This clone was picked up a small number of times. V usage is TRBV13 and J usage is TRBJ2-3, with D tentatively TRBD2 (7 bases). Germline CDR1 is PRHDT and CDR2 is FYEKMQ (reference sequence). The CDR3 contains 16 residues. V lost 2 bases, J lost 5 bases, and 17 bases lay in between. The DNA for the CDR3 is TGTGCCAGCAGCTTAAGGGGGAGGGCCGAGGTAGATACGCAGTATTTT. This sequence encodes CASSLRGRAEVDTQYF.